These 8 T cell receptor beta chains originate from one sample sequenced in a study of T cells in Graves' hyperthyroidism and ophthalmopathy. RNA transcripts were the template for amplifying TCR beta CDR3 regions. The HTBI set primed first-round TCR CDR3 RT-PCR. One entry per CDR3 protein results from TCRdb running MiXCR on the multiplex PCR reads. The sample has 350,000 or so distinct CDR3 sequences; about a sixth are singletons. Specimen: blood. These receptors came from a woman under 40 with Graves' hyperthyroidism that later progressed to Graves' ophthalmopathy.

This clonotype was counted ten times or more. V gene TRBV6-1 combines with J gene TRBJ1-4; TRBD1 is a possible D gene (5 bases). V was cut by 5 bases and J by 4 bases, with 11 bases left in between. This CDR3 comprises 14 residues. Germline CDR1 is MNHNS and CDR2 is SASEGT. The CDR3 region has the DNA TGTGCCAGCAGTTACAGGCAGGATAATGAAAAACTGTTTTTT. It codes for CASSYRQDNEKLFF.

This clonotype appeared many times. The chain combines TRBV5-8 with TRBJ2-5; D remains ambiguous. The ends were cut back, 4 bases at V and 5 bases at J, with 6 bases in the middle. The germline CDR1 and CDR2 sequences are SGHTS and YDEGEE. The CDR3 extends over 11 amino acids. CDR3 protein: CASSQLETQYF. The CDR3 nucleotides read TGTGCCAGCAGCCAACTTGAGACCCAGTACTTC.

This clonotype was detected ten times or more. The CDR3 sequence: CAISEGQPQETQYF. CDR3 in DNA: TGTGCCATCAGTGAGGGACAGCCACAAGAGACCCAGTACTTC. The V and J genes are TRBV10-3 and TRBJ2-5; perhaps TRBD1 as D (6 bases). Trimming took off 2 bases at V and 2 bases at J, with 9 bases between the two ends. CDR3 length equals 14 residues. The germline V gene has CDR1 ENHRY and CDR2 SYGVKD.

This clonotype was detected ten times or more. The genes are TRBV11-2 and TRBJ1-1, with 7 nucleotides matching TRBD1. V lost 6 bases and J lost 1; bases outside the gene matches: 8. Germline V CDR1 and CDR2: SGHAT, FQNNGV. CDR3 length: 15 residues. CDR3: CASRPPGQKNTEAFF. The CDR3 bases are TGTGCCAGCAGACCCCCGGGACAGAAGAACACTGAAGCTTTCTTT.

CDR3 sequence reads: CASSLDRGPPDYGYTF. For the CDR3, the DNA is TGTGCCAGCAGCCTGGACAGGGGGCCTCCGGACTATGGCTACACCTTC. The V gene is TRBV7-9, the J gene TRBJ1-2, with TRBD1 identical over 11 bases. The germline V gene has CDR1 SEHNR and CDR2 FQNEAQ (reference sequence). The CDR3 is 16 residues long. V trimming: 5 bases; J trimming: 3 bases; junction bases outside the gene matches: 8.

The table lists this clonotype with many counts. The chain carries TRBV11-2 and TRBJ2-5; D remains unclear. Trimming pared 1 base from V and 5 bases from J, leaving 11 bases between. The germline CDR1 and CDR2 sequences are SGHAT and FQNNGV. This CDR3 contains 14 residues. The CDR3 coding sequence is TGTGCCAGCAGCTTAGGGGCTGGTACCGAGACCCAGTACTTC. Its translation: CASSLGAGTETQYF.

In its sample, this clonotype was seen many times. The J gene is TRBJ1-5, the V gene TRBV19; no definite D call. The CDR3 spans 15 residues. Germline lookup yields CDR1 LNHDA and CDR2 SQIVND (reference sequence). V gave up 2 bases and J gave up 7 bases, with 15 bases separating them. The CDR3 DNA is TGTGCCAGTAGTATAAGGCAGTCGCAGGTGCAGCCCCAGCATTTT. As protein: CASSIRQSQVQPQHF.

This clonotype has a handful of counts. V usage is TRBV6-5 and J usage is TRBJ2-7; the D gene is possibly TRBD2 (6 bases). The CDR3 is 15 residues long. Germline V CDR1 and CDR2: MNHEY, SVGAGI. V dropped 0 bases and J dropped 2 bases, with 11 bases sitting between them. The CDR3 is CASSYSTAGTYEQYF. DNA of the CDR3: TGTGCCAGCAGTTACTCGACGGCGGGAACCTACGAGCAGTACTTC.